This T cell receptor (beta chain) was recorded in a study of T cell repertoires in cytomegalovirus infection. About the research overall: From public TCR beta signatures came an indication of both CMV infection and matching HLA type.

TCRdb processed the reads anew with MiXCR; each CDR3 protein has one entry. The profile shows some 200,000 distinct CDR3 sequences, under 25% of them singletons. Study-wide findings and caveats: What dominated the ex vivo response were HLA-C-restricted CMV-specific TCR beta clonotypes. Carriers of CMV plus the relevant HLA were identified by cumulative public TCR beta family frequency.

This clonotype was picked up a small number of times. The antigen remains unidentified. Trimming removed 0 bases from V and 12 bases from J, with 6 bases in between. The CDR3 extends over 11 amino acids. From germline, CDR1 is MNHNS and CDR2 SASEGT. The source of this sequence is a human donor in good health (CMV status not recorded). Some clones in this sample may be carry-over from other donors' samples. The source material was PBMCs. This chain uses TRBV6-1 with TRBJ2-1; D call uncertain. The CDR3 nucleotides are TGTGCCAGCAGTGAAGCTAGCTGGCAGTTCTTC. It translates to CASSEASWQFF.